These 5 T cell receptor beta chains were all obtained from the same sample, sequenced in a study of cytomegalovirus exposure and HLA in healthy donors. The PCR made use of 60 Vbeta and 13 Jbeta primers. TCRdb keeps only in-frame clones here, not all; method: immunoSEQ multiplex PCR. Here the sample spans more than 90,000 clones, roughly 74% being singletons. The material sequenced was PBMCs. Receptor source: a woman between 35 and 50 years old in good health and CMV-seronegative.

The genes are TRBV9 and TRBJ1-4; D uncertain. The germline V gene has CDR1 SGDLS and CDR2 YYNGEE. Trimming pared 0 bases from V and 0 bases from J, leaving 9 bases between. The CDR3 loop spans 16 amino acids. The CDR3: CASSVAAEATNEKLFF. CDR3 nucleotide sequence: TGTGCCAGCAGCGTAGCGGCGGAAGCAACTAATGAAAAACTGTTTTTT.

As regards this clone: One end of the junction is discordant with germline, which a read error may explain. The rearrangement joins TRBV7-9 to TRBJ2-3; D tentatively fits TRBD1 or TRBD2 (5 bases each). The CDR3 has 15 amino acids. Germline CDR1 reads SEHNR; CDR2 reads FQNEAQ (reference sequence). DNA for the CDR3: TGTTCCAGCAGCTTAGCGCAGGGAAGAACAGATACGCAGTATTTT. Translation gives CSSSLAQGRTDTQYF. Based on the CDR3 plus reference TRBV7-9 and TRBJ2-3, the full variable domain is DTGVSQNPRHKITKRGQNVTFRCDPISEHNRLYWYRQTLGQGPEFLTYFQNEAQLEKSRLLSDRFSAERPKGSFSTLEIQRTEQGDSAMYLCSSSLAQGRTDTQYFGPGTRLTVL.

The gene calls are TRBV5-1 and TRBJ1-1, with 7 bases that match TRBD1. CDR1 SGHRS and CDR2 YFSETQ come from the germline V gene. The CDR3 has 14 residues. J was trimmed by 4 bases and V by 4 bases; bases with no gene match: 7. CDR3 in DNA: TGCGCCAGCAGCGGACAGGTTCTCGGCACTGAAGCTTTCTTT. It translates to CASSGQVLGTEAFF.

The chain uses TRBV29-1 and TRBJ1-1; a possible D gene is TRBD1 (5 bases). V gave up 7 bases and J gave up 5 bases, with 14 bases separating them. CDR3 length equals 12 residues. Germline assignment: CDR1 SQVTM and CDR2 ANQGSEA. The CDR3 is CSGGGGGTEAFF. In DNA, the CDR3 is TGCAGCGGGGGGGGTGGTGGTACTGAAGCTTTCTTT.

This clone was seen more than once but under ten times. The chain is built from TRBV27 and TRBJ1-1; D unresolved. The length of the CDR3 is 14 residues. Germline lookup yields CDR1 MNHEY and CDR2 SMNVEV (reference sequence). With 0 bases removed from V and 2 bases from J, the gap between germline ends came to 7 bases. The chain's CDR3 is CASSLSRANTEAFF. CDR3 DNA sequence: TGTGCCAGCAGTTTATCGAGGGCAAACACTGAAGCTTTCTTT.